Reported below is one T cell receptor (beta chain). Its antigen is currently unknown. The data were taken from a study of cytomegalovirus exposure and HLA in healthy donors. Trimming left V 1 base short and J 1 base short, with 10 bases between. The germline V gene has CDR1 LNHDA and CDR2 SQIVND (reference sequence). The CDR3 runs to 15 residues. General study points: An analysis was carried out later, and it reportedly showed fewer N-insertions in an Asian-associated ancestry cluster than the approximately 680-donor mean.

13 Jbeta primers and 60 Vbeta primers were used for the PCR. Only in-frame clones appear in the TCRdb table, and some are missing; sequencing was by immunoSEQ multiplex PCR. Among approximately 170,000 clones listed, roughly 80% were seen once. Specimen: PBMCs. The receptor comes from a male donor in good health and CMV-seronegative. This chain uses TRBV19 with TRBJ1-1; perhaps TRBD1 as D (6 bases). The CDR3 coding sequence is TGTGCCAGTAGTATAGCGTGGACAGAGAACACTGAAGCTTTCTTT. Amino acids: CASSIAWTENTEAFF.